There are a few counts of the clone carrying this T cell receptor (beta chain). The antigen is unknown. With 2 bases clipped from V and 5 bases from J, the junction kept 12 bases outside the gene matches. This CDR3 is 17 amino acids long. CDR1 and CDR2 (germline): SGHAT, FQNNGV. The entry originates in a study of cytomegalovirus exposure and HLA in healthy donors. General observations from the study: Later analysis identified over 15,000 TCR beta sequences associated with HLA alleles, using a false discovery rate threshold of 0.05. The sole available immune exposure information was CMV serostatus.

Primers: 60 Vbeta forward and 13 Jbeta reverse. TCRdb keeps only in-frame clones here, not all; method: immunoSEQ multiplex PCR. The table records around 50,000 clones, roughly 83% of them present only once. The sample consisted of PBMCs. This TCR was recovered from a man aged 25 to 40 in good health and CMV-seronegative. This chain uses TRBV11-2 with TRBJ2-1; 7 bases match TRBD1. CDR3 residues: CASSLKLDRESDNEQFF. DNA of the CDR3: TGTGCCAGCAGCTTAAAATTAGACAGGGAATCCGACAATGAGCAGTTCTTC.